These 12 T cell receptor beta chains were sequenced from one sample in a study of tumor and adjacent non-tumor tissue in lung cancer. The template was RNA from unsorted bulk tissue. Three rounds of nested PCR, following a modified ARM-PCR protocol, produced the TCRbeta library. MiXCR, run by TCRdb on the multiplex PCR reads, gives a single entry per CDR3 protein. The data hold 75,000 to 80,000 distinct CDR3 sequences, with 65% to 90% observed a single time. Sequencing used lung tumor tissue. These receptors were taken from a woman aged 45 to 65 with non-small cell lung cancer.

The CDR3 nucleotides read TGCAGCGTCACCTCGGACGGAGTCTACATAGATACGCAGTATTTT. It encodes CSVTSDGVYIDTQYF. This chain links TRBV29-1 with TRBJ2-3; D gene ambiguous. The CDR3 runs 15 residues. In germline, CDR1 is SQVTM, CDR2 ANQGSEA. Between the trimmed V and J ends, which lost 6 bases and 5 bases, there was a span of 21 bases.

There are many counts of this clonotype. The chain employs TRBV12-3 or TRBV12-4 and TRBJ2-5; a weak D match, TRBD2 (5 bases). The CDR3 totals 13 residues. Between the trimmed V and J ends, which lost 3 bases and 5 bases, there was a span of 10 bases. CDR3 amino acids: CASSFWESETQYF. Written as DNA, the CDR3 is TGTGCCAGCAGTTTTTGGGAGAGCGAGACCCAGTACTTC.

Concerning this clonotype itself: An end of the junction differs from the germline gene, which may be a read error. CDR3: CVSSLAVIQETQYF. CDR3 coding DNA: TGTGTCAGCAGTTTAGCGGTAATCCAAGAGACCCAGTACTTC. V gene TRBV12-3 or TRBV12-4 combines with J gene TRBJ2-5; the D gene is possibly TRBD2 (6 bases). The CDR3 runs 14 residues.

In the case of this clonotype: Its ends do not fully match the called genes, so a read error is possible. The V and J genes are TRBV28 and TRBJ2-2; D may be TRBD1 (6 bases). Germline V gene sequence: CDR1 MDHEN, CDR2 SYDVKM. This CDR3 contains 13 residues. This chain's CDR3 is CASNQGNTGELLF. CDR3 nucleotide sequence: TGTGCCAGCAATCAGGGGAACACCGGGGAGCTGTTGTTT.

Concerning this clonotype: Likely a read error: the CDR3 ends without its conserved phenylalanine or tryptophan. The CDR3 spells CASSRRQGGSTDMQYY. CDR3 sequence (DNA): TGTGCCAGTAGTAGAAGACAGGGGGGAAGCACAGATATGCAGTATTAT. V is TRBV12-3 or TRBV12-4 and J is TRBJ2-3; 9 positions agree with TRBD1. The length of the CDR3 is 16 residues.

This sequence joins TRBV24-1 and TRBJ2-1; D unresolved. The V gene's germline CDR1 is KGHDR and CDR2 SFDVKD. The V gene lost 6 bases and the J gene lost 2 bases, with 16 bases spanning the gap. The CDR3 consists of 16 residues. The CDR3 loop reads CATSKASNRTYNEQFF. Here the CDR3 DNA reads TGTGCCACCAGTAAGGCCAGTAACAGAACCTACAATGAGCAGTTCTTC.

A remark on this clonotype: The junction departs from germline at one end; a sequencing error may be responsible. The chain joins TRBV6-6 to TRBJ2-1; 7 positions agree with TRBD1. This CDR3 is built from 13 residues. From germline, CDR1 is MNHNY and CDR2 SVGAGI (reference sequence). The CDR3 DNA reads TGTGCCAGCAGGACAGGGAATGACAATAAGCAGTTCTTC. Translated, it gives CASRTGNDNKQFF.

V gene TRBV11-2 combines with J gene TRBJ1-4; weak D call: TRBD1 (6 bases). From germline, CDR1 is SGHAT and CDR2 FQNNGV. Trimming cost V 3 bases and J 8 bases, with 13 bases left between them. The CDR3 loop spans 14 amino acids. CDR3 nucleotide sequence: TGTGCCAGCAGCTTCGCAGGACAGCTAGAAAAACTGTTTTTT. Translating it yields CASSFAGQLEKLFF.

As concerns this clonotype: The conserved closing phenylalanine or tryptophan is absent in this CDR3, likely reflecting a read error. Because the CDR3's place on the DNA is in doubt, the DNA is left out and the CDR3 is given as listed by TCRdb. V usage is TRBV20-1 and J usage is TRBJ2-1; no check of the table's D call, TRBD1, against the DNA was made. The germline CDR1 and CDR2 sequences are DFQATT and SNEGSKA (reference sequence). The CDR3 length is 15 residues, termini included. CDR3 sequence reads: CSARVRDRGYNEHFS.

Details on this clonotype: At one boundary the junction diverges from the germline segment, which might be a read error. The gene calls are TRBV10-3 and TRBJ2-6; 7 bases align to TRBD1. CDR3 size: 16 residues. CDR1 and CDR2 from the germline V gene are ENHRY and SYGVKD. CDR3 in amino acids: CAISRTGFSGTNILTF. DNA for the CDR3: TGTGCCATCAGCAGGACAGGTTTCTCTGGGACCAACATCCTGACTTTT.

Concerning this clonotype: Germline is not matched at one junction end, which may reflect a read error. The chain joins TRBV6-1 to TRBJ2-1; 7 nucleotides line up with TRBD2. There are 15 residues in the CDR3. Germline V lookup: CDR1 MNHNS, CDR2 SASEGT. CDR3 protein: CASRILADSYNEQFF. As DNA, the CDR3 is TGTGCCAGCAGAATCCTAGCGGACTCCTACAATGAACAGTTCTTC.

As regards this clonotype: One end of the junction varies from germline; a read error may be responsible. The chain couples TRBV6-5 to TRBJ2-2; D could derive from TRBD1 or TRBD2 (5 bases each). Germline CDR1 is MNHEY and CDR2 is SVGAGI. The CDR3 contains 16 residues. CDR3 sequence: CASNLRQFANTGELLF. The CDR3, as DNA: TGTGCCAGCAACCTCCGACAGTTCGCGAACACCGGGGAGCTGTTGTTT.